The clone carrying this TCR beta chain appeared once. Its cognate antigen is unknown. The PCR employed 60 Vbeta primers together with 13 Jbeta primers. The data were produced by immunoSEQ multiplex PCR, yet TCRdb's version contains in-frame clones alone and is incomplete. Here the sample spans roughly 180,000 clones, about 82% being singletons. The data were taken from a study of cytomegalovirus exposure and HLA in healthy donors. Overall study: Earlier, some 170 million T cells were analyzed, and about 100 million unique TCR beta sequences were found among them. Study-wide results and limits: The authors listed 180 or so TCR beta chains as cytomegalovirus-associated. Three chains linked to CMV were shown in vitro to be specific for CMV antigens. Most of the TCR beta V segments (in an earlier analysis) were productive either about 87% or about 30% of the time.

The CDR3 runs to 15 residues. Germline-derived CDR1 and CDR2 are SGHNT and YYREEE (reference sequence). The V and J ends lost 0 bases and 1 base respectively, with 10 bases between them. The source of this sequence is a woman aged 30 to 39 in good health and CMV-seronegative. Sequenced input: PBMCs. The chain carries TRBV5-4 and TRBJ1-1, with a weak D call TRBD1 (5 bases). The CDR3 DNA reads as TGTGCCAGCAGCTTGGCCGGTAGGGGGAACACTGAAGCTTTCTTT. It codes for CASSLAGRGNTEAFF.